This TCR beta chain came from a study of T-cell reconstitution after alpha-beta-depleted transplantation in children (dated by TCRdb to about 2016). In the study overall: Using TCR repertoire profiling, the study followed T-cell immune reconstitution in a quantitative way in children after TCRalphabeta/CD19-depleted allogeneic hematopoietic cell transplantation.

This clonotype was seen a few times. The target of this receptor is not known. No base quality information exists; no much larger clone differs at one position. The treatment or condition label corresponds to: allogeneic hematopoietic cell transplantation with graft depleted of TCRalphabeta T cells and CD19 B cells. The transplant recipients were children given TCRalphabeta/CD19-depleted allogeneic hematopoietic cell grafts. For CDR1 and CDR2, the germline V gene (reference sequence) lists DFQATT and SNEGSKA. Trimming at the junction amounts to 6 bases on V and 9 bases on J, and the germline ends lie 25 bases apart. The CDR3 goes from the cysteine to the phenylalanine over 15 residues. Left in the record is the CDR3 DNA by itself, 45 bases read in frame from the first base. Overall study outcomes, separate from this receptor: Hyperexpanded clone frequencies declined over subsequent months; after one year, T-cell counts and TCRbeta diversity were mostly attributed to newly produced T cells. The apparently early alphabetaT-cell count recovery about two months after transplant was reportedly dependent on only several hundred rapidly expanded clones derived from non-depleted graft cells. The high TCRbeta diversity at day 60 in some patients was ascribed to recipient T cells and intrathymic progenitors that had survived conditioning.

Library generation was performed with PCR. Sequencing relied on an Illumina HiSeq 2500. TCR library preparation used molecular barcoding, with unique molecular identifiers applied to normalize quantification of the TCRbeta repertoire. TCRdb reprocessed the public reads (quality trimming at Q25 with fastp, clone calling with MiXCR) and kept in-frame beta chains. Rows merge per CDR3 protein into single entries with the most common DNA and genes. This sample gives 90,000 to 100,000 distinct CDR3 sequences in total; 23% of them show up just once. The top ten hold about a fifth of the sample. Sample: PBMCs, taken before TCRalphabeta/CD19-depleted stem cell transplant. The source of this sequence is a boy aged 2 to 9 with acute lymphoblastic leukemia, due to receive a stem cell transplant. Recombination connected TRBV20-1 to TRBJ2-3; the D gene is possibly TRBD1, with 5 bases matching. For the CDR3, the sequence is CSAREAQGSSGTQYF. The nucleotide sequence reads TGCAGTGCCCGAGAAGCCCAGGGTTCCTCCGGGACGCAGTATTTT.